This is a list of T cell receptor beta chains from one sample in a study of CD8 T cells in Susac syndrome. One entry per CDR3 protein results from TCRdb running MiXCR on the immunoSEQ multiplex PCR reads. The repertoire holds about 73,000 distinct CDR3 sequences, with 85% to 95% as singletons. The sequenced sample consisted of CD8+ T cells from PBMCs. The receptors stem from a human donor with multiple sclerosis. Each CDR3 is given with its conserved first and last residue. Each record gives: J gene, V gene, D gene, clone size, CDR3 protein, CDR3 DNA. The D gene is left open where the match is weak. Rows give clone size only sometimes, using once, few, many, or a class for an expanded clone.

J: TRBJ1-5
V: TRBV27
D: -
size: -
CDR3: CASSLSAGGGQPQHF
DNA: TGTGCCAGCAGTTTATCGGCAGGCGGGGGACAGCCCCAGCATTTT

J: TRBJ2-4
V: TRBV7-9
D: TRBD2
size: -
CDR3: CASSLAGGGPKNIQYF
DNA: TGTGCCAGCAGCTTAGCGGGCGGGGGTCCCAAAAACATTCAGTACTTC

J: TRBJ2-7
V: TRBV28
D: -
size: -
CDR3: CASSFYDRLSTYEQYF
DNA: TGTGCCAGCAGTTTTTATGACAGGCTTTCTACCTACGAGCAGTACTTC

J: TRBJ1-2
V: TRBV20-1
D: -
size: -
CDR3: CSAEGGDYGYTF
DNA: TGCAGTGCTGAGGGGGGGGACTATGGCTACACCTTC

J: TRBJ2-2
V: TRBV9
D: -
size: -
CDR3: CASSPLQGKGTGELFF
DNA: TGTGCCAGCAGCCCCCTTCAGGGGAAGGGCACCGGGGAGCTGTTTTTT

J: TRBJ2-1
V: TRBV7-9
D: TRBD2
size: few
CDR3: CASSPSGGAYNEQFF
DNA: TGTGCCAGCAGCCCTAGCGGGGGGGCCTACAATGAGCAGTTCTTC

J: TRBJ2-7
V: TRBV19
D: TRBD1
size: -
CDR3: CASRIVGTGSVEQYF
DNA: TGTGCCAGTAGGATAGTTGGGACAGGGAGCGTCGAGCAGTACTTC

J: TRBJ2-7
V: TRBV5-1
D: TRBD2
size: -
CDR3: CASSAKTSGRPEEDEQYF
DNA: TGCGCCAGCAGCGCCAAGACTAGCGGGAGACCCGAGGAGGACGAGCAGTACTTC

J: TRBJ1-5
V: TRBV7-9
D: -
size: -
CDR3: CASSLTGNQPQHF
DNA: TGTGCCAGCAGCTTAACGGGAAATCAGCCCCAGCATTTT

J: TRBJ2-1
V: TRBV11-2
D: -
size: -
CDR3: CASGRGSYNEQFF
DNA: TGTGCCAGCGGGCGGGGCTCCTACAATGAGCAGTTCTTC

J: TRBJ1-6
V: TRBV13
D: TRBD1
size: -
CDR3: CASSPGTGGMVLHF
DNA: TGTGCCAGCAGCCCCGGGACAGGGGGTATGGTCCTCCACTTT

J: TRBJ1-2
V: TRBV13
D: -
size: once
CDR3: CASSIEFNYGYTF
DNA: TGTGCCAGCAGCATAGAGTTTAACTATGGCTACACCTTC

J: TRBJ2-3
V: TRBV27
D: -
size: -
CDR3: CASSPHSRSTDTQYF
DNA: TGTGCCAGCAGTCCTCACTCCCGAAGCACAGATACGCAGTATTTT

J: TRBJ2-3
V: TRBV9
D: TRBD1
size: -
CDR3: CASSPRTGSTDTQYF
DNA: TGTGCCAGCAGCCCTCGGACAGGCTCCACAGATACGCAGTATTTT

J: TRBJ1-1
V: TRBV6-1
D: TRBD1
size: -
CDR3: CASSVGQGASGGKAFF
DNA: TGTGCCAGCAGTGTTGGTCAGGGGGCTAGCGGCGGCAAAGCTTTCTTT

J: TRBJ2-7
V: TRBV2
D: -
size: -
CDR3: CASESAEGVEYF
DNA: TGTGCCAGCGAATCAGCCGAGGGCGTGGAGTACTTC

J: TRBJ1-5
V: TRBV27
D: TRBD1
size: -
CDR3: CASKKIRDRGVLSNQPQHF
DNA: TGTGCCAGCAAAAAGATCCGGGACAGGGGAGTCCTTAGCAATCAGCCCCAGCATTTT

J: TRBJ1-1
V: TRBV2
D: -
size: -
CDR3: CASPEGMNTEAFF
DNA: TGTGCCAGCCCCGAGGGTATGAACACTGAAGCTTTCTTT

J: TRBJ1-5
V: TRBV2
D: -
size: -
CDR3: CASEGGYGQPQHF
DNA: TGTGCCAGCGAGGGGGGTTATGGCCAGCCCCAGCATTTT

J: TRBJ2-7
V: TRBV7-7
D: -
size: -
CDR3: CASSPAEGYEQYF
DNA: TGTGCTAGCAGCCCAGCAGAGGGTTACGAGCAGTACTTC

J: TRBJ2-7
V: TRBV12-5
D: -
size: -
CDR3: CASGLVSGTPTPYF
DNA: TGTGCTAGTGGTTTGGTATCCGGGACCCCCACCCCGTACTTC

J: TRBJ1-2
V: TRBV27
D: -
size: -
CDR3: CASIGGNGYTF
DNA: TGTGCCAGCATCGGGGGAAACGGCTACACCTTC

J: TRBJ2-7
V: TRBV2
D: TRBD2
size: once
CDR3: CASSEAAGESYEQYF
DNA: TGTGCCAGCAGTGAAGCAGCGGGAGAATCCTACGAGCAGTACTTC

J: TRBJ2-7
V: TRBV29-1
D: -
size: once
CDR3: CSVSATDSRFYF
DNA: TGCAGCGTCTCCGCCACCGACAGCCGTTTCTACTTC

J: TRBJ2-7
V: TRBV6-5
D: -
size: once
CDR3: CASRGGNEQYF
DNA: TGTGCCAGCAGGGGTGGAAACGAGCAGTACTTC

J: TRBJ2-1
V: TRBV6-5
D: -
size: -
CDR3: CASSNTGSSYNEQFF
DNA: TGTGCCAGCAGCAATACAGGGAGCTCCTACAATGAGCAGTTCTTC

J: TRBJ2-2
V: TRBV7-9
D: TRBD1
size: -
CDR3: CASRDDRGRIGELFF
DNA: TGTGCCAGCAGGGATGACAGGGGGCGCATCGGGGAGCTGTTTTTT

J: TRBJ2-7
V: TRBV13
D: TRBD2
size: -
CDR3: CASSLGPGLAYEQYF
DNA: TGTGCCAGCAGCTTAGGACCGGGACTAGCTTACGAGCAGTACTTC

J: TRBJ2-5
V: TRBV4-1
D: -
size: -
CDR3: CASSQARGWPGETQYF
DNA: TGCGCCAGCAGCCAAGCTAGGGGGTGGCCCGGAGAGACCCAGTACTTC

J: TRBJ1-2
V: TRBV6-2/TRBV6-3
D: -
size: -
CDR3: CASSYGPGGYGYTF
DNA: TGTGCCAGCAGTTACGGGCCTGGGGGATATGGCTACACCTTC

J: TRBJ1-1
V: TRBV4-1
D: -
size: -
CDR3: CASSHEPQTDSSNTEAFF
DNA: TGCGCCAGCAGCCACGAACCTCAGACGGATTCGTCGAACACTGAAGCTTTCTTT

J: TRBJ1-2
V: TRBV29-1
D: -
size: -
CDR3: CSVGHVGTINYGYTF
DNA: TGCAGCGTTGGACATGTGGGGACCATTAACTATGGCTACACCTTC

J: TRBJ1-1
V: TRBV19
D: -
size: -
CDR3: CASSMQGSWTEAFF
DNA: TGTGCCAGTAGTATGCAGGGCTCGTGGACTGAAGCTTTCTTT

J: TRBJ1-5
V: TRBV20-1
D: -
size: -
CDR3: CSARGRNSNQPQHF
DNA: TGCAGTGCTAGAGGCAGGAATAGCAATCAGCCCCAGCATTTT

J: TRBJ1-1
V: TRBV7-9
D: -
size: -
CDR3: CASSFPSVLNTEAFF
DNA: TGTGCCAGCAGCTTCCCCTCAGTTTTGAACACTGAAGCTTTCTTT

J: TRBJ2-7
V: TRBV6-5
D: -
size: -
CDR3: CASSMGSPYNEQYF
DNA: TGTGCCAGCAGCATGGGTTCGCCGTACAACGAGCAGTACTTC

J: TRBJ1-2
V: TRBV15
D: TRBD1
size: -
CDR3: CATSRDRGPNYGYTF
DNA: TGTGCCACCAGCAGAGACAGGGGGCCGAACTATGGCTACACCTTC

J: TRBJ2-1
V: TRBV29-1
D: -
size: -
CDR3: CSVEDYGAFNEQFF
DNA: TGCAGCGTTGAAGATTATGGAGCGTTCAATGAGCAGTTCTTC

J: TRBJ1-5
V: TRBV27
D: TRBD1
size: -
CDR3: CRSGRGPGQPQHF
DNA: TGCAGAAGCGGCAGGGGGCCAGGGCAGCCCCAGCATTTT

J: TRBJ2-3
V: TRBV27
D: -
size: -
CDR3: CASVRPSANLRDTQYF
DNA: TGTGCCAGCGTAAGACCCAGCGCAAATCTGCGCGATACGCAGTATTTT

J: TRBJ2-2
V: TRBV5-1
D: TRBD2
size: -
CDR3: CASSLGLAGHTGELFF
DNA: TGCGCCAGCAGCTTGGGACTAGCGGGACACACCGGGGAGCTGTTTTTT

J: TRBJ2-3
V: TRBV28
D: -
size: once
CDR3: CASSSPRDKDTQYF
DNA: TGTGCCAGCAGTTCCCCGAGGGACAAGGATACGCAGTATTTT

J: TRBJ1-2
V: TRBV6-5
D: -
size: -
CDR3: CASSPSRDYGYTF
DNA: TGTGCCAGCAGTCCGAGTCGGGACTATGGCTACACCTTC

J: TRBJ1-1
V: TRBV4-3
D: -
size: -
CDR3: CASSQEGTNTEAFF
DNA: TGCGCCAGCAGCCAAGAGGGAACGAACACTGAAGCTTTCTTT

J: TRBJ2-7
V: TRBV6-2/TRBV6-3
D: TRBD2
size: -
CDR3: CASSLSTSGVTYEQYF
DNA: TGTGCCAGCAGTTTATCGACTAGCGGGGTCACCTACGAGCAGTACTTC

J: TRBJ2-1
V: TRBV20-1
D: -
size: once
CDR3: CSATTAGVSYNEQFF
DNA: TGCAGTGCAACCACTGCTGGCGTCTCCTACAATGAGCAGTTCTTC

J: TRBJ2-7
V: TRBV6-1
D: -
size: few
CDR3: CASRDPGHYEQYF
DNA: TGTGCCAGCAGGGACCCGGGACACTACGAGCAGTACTTC

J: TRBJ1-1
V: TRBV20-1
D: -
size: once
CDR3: CSAPEGPDWMNTEAFF
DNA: TGCAGTGCTCCCGAAGGGCCAGATTGGATGAACACTGAAGCTTTCTTT

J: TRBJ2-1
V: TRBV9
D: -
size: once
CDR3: CASSVGAGSYNEQFF
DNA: TGTGCCAGCAGCGTAGGGGCGGGCTCCTACAATGAGCAGTTCTTC

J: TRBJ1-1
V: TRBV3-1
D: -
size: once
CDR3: CASSQDLWGLMNTEAFF
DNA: TGTGCCAGCAGCCAAGACTTATGGGGACTCATGAACACTGAAGCTTTCTTT

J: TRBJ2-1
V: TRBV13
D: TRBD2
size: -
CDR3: CASSREGSGDYYNEQFF
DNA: TGTGCCAGCAGCCGGGAGGGGAGCGGGGATTATTACAATGAGCAGTTCTTC

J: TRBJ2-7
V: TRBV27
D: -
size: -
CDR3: CASRSGPHEQYF
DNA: TGTGCCAGCAGATCGGGACCCCACGAGCAGTACTTC

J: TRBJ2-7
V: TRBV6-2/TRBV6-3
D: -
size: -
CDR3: CASSYRGFREQYF
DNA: TGTGCCAGCAGTTACCGCGGGTTCCGGGAGCAGTACTTC

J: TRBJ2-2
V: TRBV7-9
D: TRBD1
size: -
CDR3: CASSFRTGGELFF
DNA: TGTGCCAGCAGCTTCCGGACAGGCGGGGAGCTGTTTTTT

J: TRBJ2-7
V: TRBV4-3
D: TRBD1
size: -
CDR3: CASSLGQGASYEQYF
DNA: TGCGCCAGCAGCCTCGGACAGGGGGCTTCCTACGAGCAGTACTTC

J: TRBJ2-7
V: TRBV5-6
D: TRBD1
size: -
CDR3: CASSSGRDRAYEQYF
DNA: TGTGCCAGCAGCTCTGGCAGGGACAGGGCATACGAGCAGTACTTC

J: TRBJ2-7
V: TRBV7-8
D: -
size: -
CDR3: CASSRFSVGLNEQYF
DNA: TGTGCCAGCAGCCGTTTTAGCGTGGGCCTCAACGAGCAGTACTTC